The 25 T cell receptor beta chains in this list originate from one sample, sequenced in a study of T cell responses to AZD1222 COVID-19 vaccine. Assay used: immunoSEQ multiplex PCR; TCRdb lists only in-frame clones, some missing. Of 250,000 to 300,000 clones in the sample, approximately 94% are singletons; the top ten hold less than 0.6%. The specimen comprised peripheral blood, sampled 28 days after the second AZD1222 dose. The source is an adult who received the AZD1222 COVID-19 vaccine.

This rearrangement joins TRBV6-5 to TRBJ1-2; D unresolved. Per the germline V gene, CDR1 is MNHEY and CDR2 is SVGAGI. This CDR3 has 11 residues. The germline V and J ends were trimmed by 6 bases and 1 base, with 3 bases remaining between them. Written as DNA, the CDR3 is TGTGCCAGCAGGAATAACTATGGCTACACCTTC. It specifies CASRNNYGYTF.

The chain carries TRBV5-1 and TRBJ1-6; no clear D. V gave up 0 bases and J gave up 8 bases, with 9 bases separating them. Germline CDR1 and CDR2: SGHRS and YFSETQ. The CDR3 spans 14 residues. As DNA, the CDR3 is TGCGCCAGCAGCTTGGATTCTCGGGATTCACCCCTCCACTTT. Its protein is CASSLDSRDSPLHF.

This sequence joins TRBV18 and TRBJ2-1; the D gene is possibly TRBD2 (5 bases). The length of the CDR3 is 15 residues. Per germline, CDR1 KGHSH and CDR2 LQKENI. V was shortened by 2 bases and J by 9 bases, with 17 bases between the two germline ends. CDR3 nucleotide sequence: TGTGCCAGCTCACCAGGGCTAGCTGTCGGCGGTGAGCAGTTCTTC. This translates into CASSPGLAVGGEQFF.

The chain employs TRBV5-1 and TRBJ2-2; 11 positions agree with TRBD2. The CDR3 is 17 residues long. Germline CDR1 is SGHRS and CDR2 is YFSETQ. The trim removed 4 bases at V and 6 bases at J, leaving 11 bases unmatched. CDR3 DNA sequence: TGCGCCAGCAGCCTGACTAGCGGGATTTCTGATGCCGGGGAGCTGTTTTTT. This gives the protein CASSLTSGISDAGELFF.

J is TRBJ1-2 and V is TRBV28, with 10 bases fitting TRBD1. Looked up from germline, CDR1 is MDHEN and CDR2 is SYDVKM. This CDR3 region has 14 residues. The trim removed 6 bases at V and 8 bases at J, leaving 9 bases unmatched. DNA for the CDR3: TGTGCCAGCAGCCCCGGGACAGGGGCGCGGGGCTACACCTTC. It translates to CASSPGTGARGYTF.

V usage is TRBV7-2 and J usage is TRBJ1-1; D not certain. V lost 3 bases, J lost 4 bases, and 15 bases lay in between. Per the germline V gene, CDR1 is SGHTA and CDR2 is FQGNSA. The CDR3 spans 15 residues. CDR3 region: CASSFSGLWGTEAFF. CDR3 coding DNA: TGTGCCAGCAGCTTCTCAGGTTTGTGGGGCACTGAAGCTTTCTTT.

This chain uses TRBV2 with TRBJ1-1; 8 nucleotides line up with TRBD1. Germline V lookup: CDR1 SNHLY, CDR2 FYNNEI. The CDR3 spans 14 residues. V shed 6 bases, J shed 1 base, and the junction held 4 bases outside the gene matches. The CDR3 region is CASRDREGNTEAFF. The CDR3 DNA follows: TGTGCCAGCAGGGACAGGGAGGGGAACACTGAAGCTTTCTTT.

The chain links TRBV18 to TRBJ1-1, with TRBD1 identical over 7 bases. Losses at the gene ends were 3 bases for V and 1 base for J; bases not matched to a gene: 5. The CDR3 is 15 amino acids. The germline gives CDR1 KGHSH, CDR2 LQKENI. The CDR3 loop reads CASSPRQGSNTEAFF. The CDR3 DNA sequence: TGTGCCAGCTCACCTCGACAGGGTTCGAACACTGAAGCTTTCTTT. Supplemented by reference TRBV18 and TRBJ1-1, the full variable domain reads NAGVMQNPRHLVRRRGQEARLRCSPMKGHSHVYWYRQLPEEGLKFMVYLQKENIIDESGMPKERFSAEFPKEGPSILRIQQVVRGDSAAYFCASSPRQGSNTEAFFGQGTRLTVV.

The chain recombines TRBV15 with TRBJ1-2, with TRBD1 matching 9 bases. The germline gives CDR1 LNHNV, CDR2 YYDKDF (reference sequence). This CDR3 region has 14 residues. V lost 4 bases and J lost 3; bases outside the gene matches: 3. The CDR3 here is CATSMDRGDYGYTF. The DNA of the CDR3 is TGTGCCACCAGCATGGACAGGGGAGACTATGGCTACACCTTC.

This rearrangement joins TRBV4-1 to TRBJ2-6; D is perhaps TRBD2 (5 bases). Per the germline V gene, CDR1 is MGHRA and CDR2 is YSYEKL. Trimming shortened V by 0 bases and J by 0 bases, and 6 bases separated the two germline ends. This CDR3 is 16 amino acids long. The CDR3 nucleotides are TGCGCCAGCAGCCAAGATGGGAGCTCTGGGGCCAACGTCCTGACTTTC. Translation: CASSQDGSSGANVLTF.

The V call is TRBV5-1, the J call TRBJ1-1; 9 bases line up with TRBD1. Trimming removed 3 bases from V and 2 bases from J; junction bases left unmatched: 11. The CDR3 has 17 amino acids. Germline-derived CDR1 and CDR2 are SGHRS and YFSETQ. The CDR3 sequence: CASSWAPGTGRNTEAFF. The CDR3 DNA follows: TGCGCCAGCAGCTGGGCACCCGGGACAGGGAGAAACACTGAAGCTTTCTTT. Full variable domain (outside the CDR3, taken from reference TRBV5-1 and TRBJ1-1): KAGVTQTPRYLIKTRGQQVTLSCSPISGHRSVSWYQQTPGQGLQFLFEYFSETQRNKGNFPGRFSGRQFSNSRSEMNVSTLELGDSALYLCASSWAPGTGRNTEAFFGQGTRLTVV.

This clone was counted once. The rearrangement joins TRBV28 to TRBJ1-5; D is possibly TRBD1 (6 bases). Trimming shortened V by 2 bases and J by 2 bases, and 10 bases separated the two germline ends. This CDR3 contains 15 residues. Germline CDR1 is MDHEN and CDR2 is SYDVKM. The CDR3 loop reads CASSLGGRGNQPQHF. The CDR3 bases are TGTGCCAGCAGTTTAGGGGGGCGCGGCAATCAGCCCCAGCATTTT.

Only one count was recorded for this clone. This chain joins TRBV19 and TRBJ1-6, with D perhaps matching TRBD1 (6 bases). The CDR3 has 19 residues. Trimming took 5 bases from V and 1 from J, leaving 21 bases between them. Germline CDR1 LNHDA, CDR2 SQIVND (reference sequence). In nucleotides, the CDR3 is TGTGCCAGTAGTTCCAGGGGACCTACGGTGGGATCCTATAATTCACCCCTCCACTTT. Translating it yields CASSSRGPTVGSYNSPLHF.

This chain connects TRBV9 to TRBJ1-2; D perhaps matches TRBD1 (6 bases). The CDR3 sequence is 15 residues long. Trimming stripped 4 bases from V and 1 base from J, with 14 bases between. Germline assignment: CDR1 SGDLS and CDR2 YYNGEE. DNA of the CDR3: TGTGCCAGCAGCTTCTCCAGGGGATTTAACTATGGCTACACCTTC. It translates to CASSFSRGFNYGYTF.

CDR3: CASSMDGTGSGNTIYF. Written as DNA, the CDR3 is TGTGCCAGTAGTATGGACGGGACAGGCTCTGGAAACACCATATATTTT. The chain employs TRBV19 and TRBJ1-3; 8 bases fit TRBD1. This CDR3 spans 16 amino acids. J gave up 0 bases and V 3 bases, and 4 bases lay outside the gene matches. Germline V gene sequence: CDR1 LNHDA, CDR2 SQIVND (reference sequence).

The chain joins TRBV5-4 to TRBJ2-7; perhaps D is TRBD1 or TRBD2 (5 bases each). Germline CDR1 reads SGHNT; CDR2 reads YYREEE (reference sequence). This CDR3 region has 13 residues. Trimming took off 5 bases at V and 6 bases at J, with 15 bases between the two ends. The CDR3: CASRWGIGAEQYF. As DNA, the CDR3 is TGTGCCAGCAGGTGGGGGATTGGGGCCGAGCAGTACTTC.

This chain uses TRBV4-1 with TRBJ2-7; tentatively, D is TRBD2 (5 bases). The V and J ends lost 1 base and 0 bases respectively, with 7 bases between them. The germline V gene encodes CDR1 MGHRA and CDR2 YSYEKL. CDR3 length: 14 amino acids. The CDR3 reads CASSQVGSSYEQYF. The CDR3 nucleotides are TGCGCCAGCAGCCAAGTGGGGAGCTCCTACGAGCAGTACTTC.

The chain employs TRBV28 and TRBJ1-5; TRBD1 matches at 9 bases. In germline, CDR1 is MDHEN, CDR2 SYDVKM. The J segment lost 0 bases and the V segment lost 6 bases, leaving 18 bases of the junction unmatched. The CDR3 is made up of 20 amino acids. CDR3 region: CASRGRQGVIFGYSNQPQHF. In DNA form, the CDR3 reads TGTGCCAGCAGGGGAAGACAGGGGGTAATCTTCGGCTATAGCAATCAGCCCCAGCATTTT.

The V and J genes are TRBV5-1 and TRBJ1-5; D is undetermined. V shed 0 bases and J shed 3 bases, with 10 bases lying between them. The CDR3 runs 15 residues. CDR1 is SGHRS and CDR2 is YFSETQ in the germline V gene. Here the CDR3 reads CASSLAGVYNQPQHF. CDR3 DNA: TGCGCCAGCAGCTTGGCTGGGGTCTACAATCAGCCCCAGCATTTT. The variable domain in full, with the rest retrieved from reference TRBV5-1 and TRBJ1-5, is KAGVTQTPRYLIKTRGQQVTLSCSPISGHRSVSWYQQTPGQGLQFLFEYFSETQRNKGNFPGRFSGRQFSNSRSEMNVSTLELGDSALYLCASSLAGVYNQPQHFGDGTRLSIL.

The chain has TRBV7-2 and TRBJ1-1; D ambiguous. This CDR3 is built from 14 residues. CDR1 and CDR2 from the germline V gene are SGHTA and FQGNSA. With 1 base removed from V and 4 bases from J, the gap between germline ends came to 10 bases. The CDR3 reads CASSLVWRTTEAFF. CDR3 bases: TGTGCCAGCAGCTTAGTGTGGAGGACCACTGAAGCTTTCTTT. The whole variable domain, filled in from reference TRBV7-2 and TRBJ1-1, reads GAGVSQSPSNKVTEKGKDVELRCDPISGHTALYWYRQSLGQGLEFLIYFQGNSAPDKSGLPSDRFSAERTGGSVSTLTIQRTQQEDSAVYLCASSLVWRTTEAFFGQGTRLTVV.

The J gene is TRBJ2-1, the V gene TRBV6-5; a weak D match, TRBD2 (5 bases). The CDR3 sequence is 12 residues long. The germline CDR1 and CDR2 sequences are MNHEY and SVGAGI. V lost 8 bases to trimming and J lost 3 bases, with 8 bases between them. CDR3 sequence (DNA): TGTGCCAGCCCAGGACTCTACAATGAGCAGTTCTTC. This translates into CASPGLYNEQFF.

The rearrangement joins TRBV27 to TRBJ1-5; D possibly corresponds to TRBD1 (6 bases). The CDR3 spans 15 residues. The ends were cut back, 6 bases at V and 6 bases at J, with 18 bases in the middle. Germline loops: CDR1 MNHEY, CDR2 SMNVEV (reference sequence). The CDR3 region is CASRPVGGGTQPQHF. In DNA form, the CDR3 reads TGTGCCAGCAGACCCGTAGGGGGGGGCACTCAGCCCCAGCATTTT.

This chain joins TRBV3-1 (or the pseudogene TRBV3-2) and TRBJ1-2, with unresolved D. Germline V gives CDR1 LGHDT, CDR2 YNNKEL (reference sequence). The V and J ends lost 4 bases and 5 bases respectively, with 23 bases between them. The CDR3 is made up of 17 amino acids. CDR3 residues: CASSPARRADQGYGYTF. The DNA for the CDR3 is TGTGCCAGCAGCCCCGCCCGCAGAGCGGACCAAGGTTATGGCTACACCTTC.

The V gene is TRBV29-1, the J gene TRBJ2-3; 7 bases align to TRBD2. CDR3 length: 12 amino acids. Germline loops: CDR1 SQVTM, CDR2 ANQGSEA. The J segment lost 4 bases and the V segment lost 6 bases, leaving 4 bases of the junction unmatched. The CDR3 is CSVGGGADTQYF. CDR3 DNA sequence: TGCAGCGTCGGGGGAGGGGCAGATACGCAGTATTTT.

This chain connects TRBV28 to TRBJ2-2; possible D gene TRBD1, 6 bases. Germline CDR1 MDHEN, CDR2 SYDVKM. The CDR3 is 13 amino acids. V lost 8 bases and J lost 4, with 11 bases in between. The CDR3 nucleotides read TGTGCCAGCTTACCACAGGGCACCGGGGAGCTGTTTTTT. Protein product: CASLPQGTGELFF.